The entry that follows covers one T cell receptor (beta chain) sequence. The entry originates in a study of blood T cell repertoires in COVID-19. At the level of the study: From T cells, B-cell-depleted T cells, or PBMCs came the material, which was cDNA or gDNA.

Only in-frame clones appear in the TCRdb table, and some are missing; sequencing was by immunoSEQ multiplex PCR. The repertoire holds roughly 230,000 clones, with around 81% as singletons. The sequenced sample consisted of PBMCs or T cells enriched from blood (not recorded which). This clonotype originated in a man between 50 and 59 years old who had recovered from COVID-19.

CDR3 region: CASSPGQGGTEAFF. The CDR3 DNA follows: TGTGCCAGCAGCCCCGGACAGGGGGGGACTGAAGCTTTCTTT. The chain links TRBV3-1 (or the pseudogene TRBV3-2) to TRBJ1-1; 10 bases agree with TRBD1. Germline loops: CDR1 LGHDT, CDR2 YNNKEL (reference sequence). J gave up 5 bases and V 4 bases, and 4 bases lay outside the gene matches. CDR3 length: 14 amino acids.